The clone carrying this T cell receptor (beta chain) was detected a few times. This specimen comes from a study of radiation and T cells in renal cell carcinoma. From germline, CDR1 is SGHRS and CDR2 YFSETQ. CDR3 length equals 14 residues. Between the trimmed V and J ends, which lost 2 bases and 1 base, there was a span of 9 bases. Time point specified: blood 4 weeks post-SBRT, at nephrectomy. Treatment in this sample: 15 Gy SBRT to primary tumor, nephrectomy 4 weeks later. Repertoires were generated with immunoSEQ multiplex PCR, while TCRdb's copy carries only in-frame clones and drops some. This table has around 180,000 clones, about 88% appearing once.

Sequencing was performed on blood, taken from a patient whose treatment included radiotherapy and nephrectomy. The TCR sequence derives from a woman aged 45-59 years with renal cell carcinoma. This sequence joins TRBV5-1 and TRBJ1-1; D gene unclear. The CDR3: CASSFLESNTEAFF. The CDR3 DNA is TGCGCCAGCAGCTTCCTAGAATCGAACACTGAAGCTTTCTTT.